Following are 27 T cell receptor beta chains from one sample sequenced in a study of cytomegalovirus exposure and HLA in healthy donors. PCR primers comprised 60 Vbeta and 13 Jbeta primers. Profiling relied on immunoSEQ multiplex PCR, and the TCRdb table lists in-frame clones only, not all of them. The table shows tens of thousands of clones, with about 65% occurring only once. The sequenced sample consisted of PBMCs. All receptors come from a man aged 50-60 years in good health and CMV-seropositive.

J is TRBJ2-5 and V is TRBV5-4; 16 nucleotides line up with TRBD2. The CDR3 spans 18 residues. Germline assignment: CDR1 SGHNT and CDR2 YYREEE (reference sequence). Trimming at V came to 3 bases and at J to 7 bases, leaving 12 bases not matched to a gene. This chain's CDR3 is CASSWTPGLAGGAGTQYF. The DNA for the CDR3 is TGTGCCAGCAGCTGGACTCCGGGACTAGCGGGGGGGGCAGGGACCCAGTACTTC.

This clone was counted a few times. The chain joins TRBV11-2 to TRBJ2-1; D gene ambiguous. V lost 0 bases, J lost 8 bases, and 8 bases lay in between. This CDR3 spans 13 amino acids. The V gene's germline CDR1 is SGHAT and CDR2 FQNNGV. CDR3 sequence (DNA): TGTGCCAGCAGCTTAGAATTGGCGGATGAGCAGTTCTTC. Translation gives CASSLELADEQFF.

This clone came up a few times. Written as DNA, the CDR3 is TGTGCCAGCCATCCTCGAGGGCCCTCTAGCTACGAGCAGTACTTC. It encodes CASHPRGPSSYEQYF. The V and J genes are TRBV27 and TRBJ2-7, with D possibly TRBD2 on 5 matching bases. V shed 8 bases and J shed 3 bases, with 20 bases lying between them. The germline V gene has CDR1 MNHEY and CDR2 SMNVEV (reference sequence). CDR3 length: 15 amino acids.

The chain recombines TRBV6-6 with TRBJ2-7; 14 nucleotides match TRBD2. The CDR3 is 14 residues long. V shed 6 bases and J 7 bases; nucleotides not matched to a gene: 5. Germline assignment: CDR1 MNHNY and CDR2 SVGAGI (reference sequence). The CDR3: CASRGLAGAGEQYF. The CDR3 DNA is TGTGCCAGCAGGGGACTAGCGGGAGCGGGTGAGCAGTACTTC.

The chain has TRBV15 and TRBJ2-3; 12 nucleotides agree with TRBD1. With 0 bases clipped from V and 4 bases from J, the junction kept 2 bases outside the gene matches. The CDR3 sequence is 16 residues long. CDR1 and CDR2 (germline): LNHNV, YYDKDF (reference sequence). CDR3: CATSRDGTGGSDTQYF. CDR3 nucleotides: TGTGCCACCAGCAGAGATGGGACAGGGGGCTCAGATACGCAGTATTTT.

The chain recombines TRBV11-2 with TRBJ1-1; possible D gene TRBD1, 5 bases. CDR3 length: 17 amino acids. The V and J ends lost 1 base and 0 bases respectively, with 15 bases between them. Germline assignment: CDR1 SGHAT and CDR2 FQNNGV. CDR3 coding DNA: TGTGCCAGCAGCTTAGTACTCTTCGGGGGAATGAACACTGAAGCTTTCTTT. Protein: CASSLVLFGGMNTEAFF.

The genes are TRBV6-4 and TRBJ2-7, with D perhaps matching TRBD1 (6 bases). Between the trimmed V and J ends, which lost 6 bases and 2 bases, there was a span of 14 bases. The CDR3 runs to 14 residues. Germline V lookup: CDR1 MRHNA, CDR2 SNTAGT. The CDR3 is CASRKDSETYEQYF. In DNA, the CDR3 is TGTGCCAGCAGAAAGGACAGTGAAACCTACGAGCAGTACTTC.

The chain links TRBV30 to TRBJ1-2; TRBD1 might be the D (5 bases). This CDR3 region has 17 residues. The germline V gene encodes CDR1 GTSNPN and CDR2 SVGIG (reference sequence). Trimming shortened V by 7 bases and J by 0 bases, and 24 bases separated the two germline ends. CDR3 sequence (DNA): TGTGCCTACGCCCACTACTTTACAGGCACAGCTAACTATGGCTACACCTTC. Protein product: CAYAHYFTGTANYGYTF. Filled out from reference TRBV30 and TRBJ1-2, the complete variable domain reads SQTIHQWPATLVQPVGSPLSLECTVEGTSNPNLYWYRQAAGRGLQLLFYSVGIGQISSEVPQNLSASRPQDRQFILSSKKLLLSDSGFYLCAYAHYFTGTANYGYTFGSGTRLTVV.

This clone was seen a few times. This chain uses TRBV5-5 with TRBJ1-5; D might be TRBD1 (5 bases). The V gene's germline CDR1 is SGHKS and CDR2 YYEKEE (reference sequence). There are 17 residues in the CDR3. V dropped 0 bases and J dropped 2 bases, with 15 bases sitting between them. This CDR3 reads CASSLESWGWGNQPQHF. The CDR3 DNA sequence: TGTGCCAGCAGCTTGGAGTCATGGGGCTGGGGCAATCAGCCCCAGCATTTT.

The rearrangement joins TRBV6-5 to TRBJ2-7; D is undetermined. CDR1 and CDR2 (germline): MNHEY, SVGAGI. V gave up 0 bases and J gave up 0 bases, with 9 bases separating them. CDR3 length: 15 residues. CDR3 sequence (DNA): TGTGCCAGCAGTTACTCTGGTTGGAGCTCCTACGAGCAGTACTTC. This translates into CASSYSGWSSYEQYF.

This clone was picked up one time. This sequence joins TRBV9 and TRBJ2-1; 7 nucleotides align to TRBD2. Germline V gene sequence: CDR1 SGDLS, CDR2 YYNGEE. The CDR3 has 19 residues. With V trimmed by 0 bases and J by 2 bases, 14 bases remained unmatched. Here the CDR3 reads CASSVATGEGGRPYNEQFF. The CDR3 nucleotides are TGTGCCAGCAGCGTAGCCACGGGAGAAGGCGGGAGACCCTACAATGAGCAGTTCTTC.

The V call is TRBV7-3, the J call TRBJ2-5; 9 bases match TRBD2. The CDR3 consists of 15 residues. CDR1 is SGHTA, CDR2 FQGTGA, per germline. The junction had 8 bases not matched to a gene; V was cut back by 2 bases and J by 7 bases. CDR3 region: CASSLQAGGGGTQYF. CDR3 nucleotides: TGTGCCAGCAGCTTACAGGCGGGAGGGGGTGGGACCCAGTACTTC.

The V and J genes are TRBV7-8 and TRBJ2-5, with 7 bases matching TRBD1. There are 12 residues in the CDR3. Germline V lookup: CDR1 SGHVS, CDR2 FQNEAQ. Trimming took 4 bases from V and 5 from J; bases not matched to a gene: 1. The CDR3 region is CASSSRGETQYF. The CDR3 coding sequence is TGTGCCAGCAGCTCCAGGGGGGAGACCCAGTACTTC. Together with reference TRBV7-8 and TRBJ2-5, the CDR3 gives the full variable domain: GAGVSQSPRYKVAKRGQDVALRCDPISGHVSLFWYQQALGQGPEFLTYFQNEAQLDKSGLPSDRFFAERPEGSVSTLKIQRTQQEDSAVYLCASSSRGETQYFGPGTRLLVL.

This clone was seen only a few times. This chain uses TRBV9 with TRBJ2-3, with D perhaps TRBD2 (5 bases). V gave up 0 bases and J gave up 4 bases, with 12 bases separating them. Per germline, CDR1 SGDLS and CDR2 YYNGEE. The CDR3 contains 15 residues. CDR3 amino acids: CASSVAGLRADTQYF. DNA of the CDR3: TGTGCCAGCAGCGTAGCGGGGTTGAGGGCAGATACGCAGTATTTT.

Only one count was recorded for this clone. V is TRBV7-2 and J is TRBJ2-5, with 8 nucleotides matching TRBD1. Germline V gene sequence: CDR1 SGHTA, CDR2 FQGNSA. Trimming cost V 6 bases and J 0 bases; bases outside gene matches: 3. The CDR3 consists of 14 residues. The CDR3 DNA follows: TGTGCCAGCAGATGGGACAGGTACCAAGAGACCCAGTACTTC. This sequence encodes CASRWDRYQETQYF.

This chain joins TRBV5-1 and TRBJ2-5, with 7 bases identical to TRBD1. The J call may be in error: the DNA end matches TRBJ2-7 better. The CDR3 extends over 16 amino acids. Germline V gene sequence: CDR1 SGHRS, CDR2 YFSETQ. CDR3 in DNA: TGCGCCAGCAGCTCACAACTCGGACAGGCCTCCTACGAGCAGTACTTC. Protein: CASSSQLGQASYEQYF.

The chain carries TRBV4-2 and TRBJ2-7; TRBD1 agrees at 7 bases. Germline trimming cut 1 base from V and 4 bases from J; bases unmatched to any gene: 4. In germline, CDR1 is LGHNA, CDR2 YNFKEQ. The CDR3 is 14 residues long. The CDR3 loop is CASSQAGQSYEQYF. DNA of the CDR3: TGTGCCAGCAGCCAAGCGGGACAGTCGTACGAGCAGTACTTC.

CDR3 loop: CAWSVLDEQFF. DNA for the CDR3: TGTGCCTGGAGTGTACTAGATGAGCAGTTCTTC. The chain links TRBV30 to TRBJ2-1; D possibly corresponds to TRBD2 (5 bases). In germline, CDR1 is GTSNPN, CDR2 SVGIG (reference sequence). V lost 0 bases, J lost 8 bases, and 5 bases lay in between. The CDR3 runs to 11 residues.

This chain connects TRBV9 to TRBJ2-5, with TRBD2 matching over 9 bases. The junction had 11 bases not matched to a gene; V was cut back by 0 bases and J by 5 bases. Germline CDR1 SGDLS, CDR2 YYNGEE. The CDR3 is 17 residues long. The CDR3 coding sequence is TGTGCCAGCAGCGTAGGGGGCGGGAGGGCCGCAGAGGAGACCCAGTACTTC. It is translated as CASSVGGGRAAEETQYF.

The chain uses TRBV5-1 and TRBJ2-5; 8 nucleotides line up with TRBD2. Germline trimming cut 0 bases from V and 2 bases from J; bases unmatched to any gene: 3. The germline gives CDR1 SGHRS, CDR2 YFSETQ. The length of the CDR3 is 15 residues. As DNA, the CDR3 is TGCGCCAGCAGCTTGGCTACTAGCGGACAAGAGACCCAGTACTTC. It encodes CASSLATSGQETQYF.

CDR3 protein: CASRHKTLSLYF. In DNA, the CDR3 is TGTGCCAGCAGACATAAGACACTTTCGCTGTACTTC. The genes are TRBV11-2 and TRBJ2-7; D unresolved. The CDR3 length is 12 residues. V gave up 6 bases and J gave up 12 bases, with 18 bases separating them. Per germline, CDR1 SGHAT and CDR2 FQNNGV.

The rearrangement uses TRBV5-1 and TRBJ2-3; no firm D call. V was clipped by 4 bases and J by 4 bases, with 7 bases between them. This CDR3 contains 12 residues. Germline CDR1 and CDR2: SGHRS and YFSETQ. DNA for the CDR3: TGCGCCAGCAGCCTTCAGTCAGATACGCAGTATTTT. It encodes CASSLQSDTQYF.

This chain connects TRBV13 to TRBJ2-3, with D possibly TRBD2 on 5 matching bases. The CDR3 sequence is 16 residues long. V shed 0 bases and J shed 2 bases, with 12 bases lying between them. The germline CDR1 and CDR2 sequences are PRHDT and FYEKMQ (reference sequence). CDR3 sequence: CASSLGSVGHTDTQYF. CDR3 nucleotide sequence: TGTGCCAGCAGCTTAGGTAGCGTGGGTCACACAGATACGCAGTATTTT.

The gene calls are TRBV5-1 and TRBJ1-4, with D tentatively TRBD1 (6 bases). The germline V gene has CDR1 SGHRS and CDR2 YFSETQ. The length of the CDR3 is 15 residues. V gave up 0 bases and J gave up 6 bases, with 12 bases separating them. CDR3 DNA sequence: TGCGCCAGCAGCTTGGTGGGGGCGGACCATGAAAAACTGTTTTTT. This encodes CASSLVGADHEKLFF. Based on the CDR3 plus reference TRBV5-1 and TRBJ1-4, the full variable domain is KAGVTQTPRYLIKTRGQQVTLSCSPISGHRSVSWYQQTPGQGLQFLFEYFSETQRNKGNFPGRFSGRQFSNSRSEMNVSTLELGDSALYLCASSLVGADHEKLFFGSGTQLSVL.

CDR3: CASTSLGSTYNEQFF. For the CDR3, the DNA is TGTGCCAGCACTTCCCTGGGCTCGACCTACAATGAGCAGTTCTTC. The chain carries TRBV27 and TRBJ2-1; no reliable D call. The germline V gene has CDR1 MNHEY and CDR2 SMNVEV (reference sequence). The V gene lost 7 bases and the J gene lost 2 bases, with 15 bases spanning the gap. CDR3 size: 15 residues.

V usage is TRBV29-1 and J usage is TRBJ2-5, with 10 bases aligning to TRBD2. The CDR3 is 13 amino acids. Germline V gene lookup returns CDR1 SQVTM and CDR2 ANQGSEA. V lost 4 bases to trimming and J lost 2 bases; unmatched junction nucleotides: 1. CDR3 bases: TGCAGCGTTGGGGGACTAGCGCAAGAGACCCAGTACTTC. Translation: CSVGGLAQETQYF.

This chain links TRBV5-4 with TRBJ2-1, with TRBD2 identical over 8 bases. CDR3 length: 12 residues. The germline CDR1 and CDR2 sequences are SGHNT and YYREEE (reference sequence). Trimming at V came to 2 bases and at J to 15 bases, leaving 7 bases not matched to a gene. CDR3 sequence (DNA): TGTGCCAGCAGCTTAGGTAGCGGGGCCTTGTTCTTC. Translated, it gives CASSLGSGALFF.